A selection of T cell receptor beta chains follows, all from one sample in a study of blood T cells in healthy people across ages. MiXCR, applied by TCRdb to the 5' RACE reads, yields one record per CDR3 protein. Of about 730,000 distinct CDR3 sequences in the sample, about 40% were seen once. The specimen was blood. The receptors were gathered from a woman aged 55-70 years in good health. Both conserved end residues are trimmed from each CDR3.

CDR3aa,v_gene
SVLGGAGPLNEQY,TRBV20-1
AMGPGQGVSPLH,TRBV10-3
ASSPSVGELF,TRBV9
ASSGGVPVNEQY,TRBV3-1
SVEDPGGQGRPEAF,TRBV29-1
ASSLEGQGMDEQF,TRBV11-3
ASSSGTNPKGTDTQY,TRBV6-2/TRBV6-3
ASSDNPAASYNEQF,TRBV6-1
ASTRLAENNEQF,TRBV7-3
SAPSSSYNEQF,TRBV20-1
SARDRQGANYEQY,TRBV20-1
ASSNSASHEQF,TRBV6-4
ASSTGQSRGTEAF,TRBV7-6
SVEGQRNYGYT,TRBV29-1
ASSLYGGDEKLF,TRBV7-2
ASSSPSSTTLPAYEQY,TRBV11-1
ASSSQRDRGSHEQF,TRBV18
ASSPPGSAEQY,TRBV27
AISGGLAGFREQF,TRBV10-3
ASSFGTSGVYNEQF,TRBV6-5
SAIIAGDAKNIQY,TRBV20-1
ASSLDLGKAF,TRBV7-2
ASSPGTENYGYT,TRBV12-3/TRBV12-4
SAEVWGKGDEQF,TRBV20-1
ASGTGTGSTQY,TRBV10-1
ASKSAGEWTGANVLT,TRBV28
ATGVRAYEQY,TRBV7-9
ASRLEGGNEKLF,TRBV28
ASSPRPIADTQY,TRBV27
ASSASGTGGTDTQY,TRBV5-1
SARVSDTQY,TRBV20-1
ASSKVPGPPPNTGELF,TRBV21-1
ASRRVAGLETQY,TRBV2
ASSVSGTPILNTQY,TRBV9
AWSARDVGPEAF,TRBV30
ASRRGINYGYT,TRBV2
ASSPGTLNDQY,TRBV7-9
SAVWDRGYEQY,TRBV20-1
AISVEGVLYNEQF,TRBV10-3
ASSFFWGLSYEQY,TRBV7-2
ATSRGEAGNTGELF,TRBV15
ATSDTQGRDTEAF,TRBV24-1
SVRGPKSVNEQF,TRBV20-1
SATFLATNEKLF,TRBV20-1
AITSQDGGWYNEQF,TRBV10-3
ASSRTSGSGETQY,TRBV14
ASSQVSGPSTGELF,TRBV3-1
ASSLRGNSYNEQF,TRBV12-3/TRBV12-4
SARPGTSGNLGEQY,TRBV20-1
ASSTMTGEAF,TRBV7-8
SARGIQTYEQY,TRBV20-1
AGSAPDRHTEAF,TRBV25-1
ASSSMTGNYNEQF,TRBV6-6